The present TCR beta chain was sequenced within a study of T-cell memory formation after mild COVID-19. General observations from the study: Several responding clones turned up in pre-infection memory, indicating that cross-reactive memory may have taken part.

This clonotype was recorded a few times. Its antigen is still unknown. TCRdb called the 5' RACE reads again in MiXCR, with one record for every CDR3 protein. Among roughly 170,000 distinct CDR3 sequences listed, around 18% were seen once. CDR3 size: 14 residues. Trimming removed 3 bases from V and 1 base from J, with 10 bases in between. Germline assignment: CDR1 SGHRS and CDR2 YFSETQ. This clonotype was sampled from a man younger than 35 who had mild COVID-19 (a few samples of this study predate the infection). Cell type and time point are not known. This sequence joins TRBV5-1 and TRBJ1-1, with D possibly being TRBD1 (5 bases). Sequencing used PBMCs or a T cell subset sorted from them (not recorded which). CDR3 coding DNA: TGCGCCAGCAGCTGGGACGGATCGAACACTGAAGCTTTCTTT. Its translation is CASSWDGSNTEAFF.